Below are 4 T cell receptor beta chains sequenced from a single sample in a study of identical twins. MiXCR, applied by TCRdb to the 5' RACE reads, yields one record per CDR3 protein. The sample consists of about 790,000 distinct CDR3 sequences, about 20% of them appearing once. These data also formed part of another study, on T cells expressing NK-cell markers.

Sequencing was done on a sample of PBMCs. All receptors derive from a woman aged 18-35 years in good health.

This clonotype was observed a handful of times. This chain links TRBV5-1 with TRBJ2-1; 7 positions agree with TRBD2. The CDR3 totals 16 residues. J gave up 8 bases and V 0 bases, and 11 bases lay outside the gene matches. Germline lookup yields CDR1 SGHRS and CDR2 YFSETQ. CDR3: CASSLGAAGAVDEQFF. The CDR3, as DNA: TGCGCCAGCAGCTTGGGTGCCGCGGGAGCGGTGGATGAGCAGTTCTTC.

The chain recombines TRBV12-3 or TRBV12-4 with TRBJ1-2; D is unclear. Between the trimmed V and J ends, which lost 8 bases and 7 bases, there was a span of 8 bases. CDR3 length: 10 residues. The CDR3 is CASGHPGYTF. CDR3 bases: TGTGCCAGCGGCCACCCTGGCTACACCTTC.

This chain joins TRBV20-1 and TRBJ2-7, with 11 bases aligning to TRBD1. The trim removed 6 bases at V and 4 bases at J, leaving 8 bases unmatched. The CDR3 is 14 residues long. Germline-derived CDR1 and CDR2 are DFQATT and SNEGSKA (reference sequence). As DNA, the CDR3 is TGCAGTGCGCTCCTGGGGACAGGGGGATACGAGCAGTACTTC. This codes for CSALLGTGGYEQYF.

This chain uses TRBV20-1 with TRBJ2-4, with a weak D call TRBD2 (5 bases). CDR1 DFQATT and CDR2 SNEGSKA come from the germline V gene (reference sequence). The CDR3 length is 17 residues. The V and J ends lost 6 bases and 0 bases respectively, with 21 bases between them. In nucleotides, the CDR3 is TGCAGTGCCCCGGCCGAGGGCCCAATCCTAGCCAAAAACATTCAGTACTTC. Its translation: CSAPAEGPILAKNIQYF.